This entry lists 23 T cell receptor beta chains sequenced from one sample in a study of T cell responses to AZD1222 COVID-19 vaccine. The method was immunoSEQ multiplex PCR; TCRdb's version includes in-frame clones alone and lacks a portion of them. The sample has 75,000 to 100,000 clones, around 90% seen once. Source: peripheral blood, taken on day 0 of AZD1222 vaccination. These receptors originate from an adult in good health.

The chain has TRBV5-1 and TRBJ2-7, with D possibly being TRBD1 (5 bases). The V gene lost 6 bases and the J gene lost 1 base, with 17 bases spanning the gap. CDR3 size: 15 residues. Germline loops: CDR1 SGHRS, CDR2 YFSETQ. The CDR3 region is CASTPPQGRSYEQYF. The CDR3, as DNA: TGCGCCAGCACTCCCCCCCAGGGCCGGTCCTACGAGCAGTACTTC.

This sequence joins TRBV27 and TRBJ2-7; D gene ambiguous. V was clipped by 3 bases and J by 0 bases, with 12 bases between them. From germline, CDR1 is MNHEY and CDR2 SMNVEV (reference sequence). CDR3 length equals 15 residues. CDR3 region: CASSLKGFSSYEQYF. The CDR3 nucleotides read TGTGCCAGCAGTTTGAAGGGTTTCAGCTCCTACGAGCAGTACTTC.

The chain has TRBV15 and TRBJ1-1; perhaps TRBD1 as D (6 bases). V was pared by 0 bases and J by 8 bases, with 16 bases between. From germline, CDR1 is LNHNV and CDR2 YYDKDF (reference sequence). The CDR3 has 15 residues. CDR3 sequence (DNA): TGTGCCACCAGCAGAGATCGGGGGACACCCACCGAAGCTTTCTTT. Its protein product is CATSRDRGTPTEAFF. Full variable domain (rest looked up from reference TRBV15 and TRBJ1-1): DAMVIQNPRYQVTQFGKPVTLSCSQTLNHNVMYWYQQKSSQAPKLLFHYYDKDFNNEADTPDNFQSRRPNTSFCFLDIRSPGLGDTAMYLCATSRDRGTPTEAFFGQGTRLTVV.

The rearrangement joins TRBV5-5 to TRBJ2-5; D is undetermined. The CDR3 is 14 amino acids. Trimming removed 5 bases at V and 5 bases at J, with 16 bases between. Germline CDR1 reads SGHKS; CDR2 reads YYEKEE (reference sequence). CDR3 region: CASRKESVVETQYF. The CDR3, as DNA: TGTGCCAGCAGGAAGGAATCTGTAGTTGAGACCCAGTACTTC.

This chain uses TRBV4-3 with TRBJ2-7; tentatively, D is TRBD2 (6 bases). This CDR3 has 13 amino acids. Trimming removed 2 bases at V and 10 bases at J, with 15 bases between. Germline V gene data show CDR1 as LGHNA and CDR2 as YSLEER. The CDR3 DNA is TGCGCCAGCAGCCAAAGAGGGAACGGGGGTCAGTACTTC. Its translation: CASSQRGNGGQYF.

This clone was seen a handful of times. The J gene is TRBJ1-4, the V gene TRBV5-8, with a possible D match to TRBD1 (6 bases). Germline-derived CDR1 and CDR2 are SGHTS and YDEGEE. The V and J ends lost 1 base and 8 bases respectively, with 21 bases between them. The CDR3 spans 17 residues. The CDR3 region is CASSLLMGTGRREKLFF. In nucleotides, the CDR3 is TGTGCCAGCAGCTTGTTAATGGGAACAGGGAGAAGGGAAAAACTGTTTTTT.

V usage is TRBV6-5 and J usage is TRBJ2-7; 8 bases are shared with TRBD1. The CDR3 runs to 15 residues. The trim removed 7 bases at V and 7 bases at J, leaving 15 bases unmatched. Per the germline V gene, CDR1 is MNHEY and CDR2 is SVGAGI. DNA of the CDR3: TGTGCCAGCACACAACCCGGACAGGGTCTCGGAGAGCAGTACTTC. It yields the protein CASTQPGQGLGEQYF.

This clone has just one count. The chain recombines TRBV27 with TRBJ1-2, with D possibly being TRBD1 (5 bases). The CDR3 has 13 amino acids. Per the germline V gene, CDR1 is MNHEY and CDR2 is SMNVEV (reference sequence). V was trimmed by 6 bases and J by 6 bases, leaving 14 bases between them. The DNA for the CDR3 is TGTGCCAGCAGCCCCCGTGGGGGGAATGGCTACACCTTC. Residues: CASSPRGGNGYTF.

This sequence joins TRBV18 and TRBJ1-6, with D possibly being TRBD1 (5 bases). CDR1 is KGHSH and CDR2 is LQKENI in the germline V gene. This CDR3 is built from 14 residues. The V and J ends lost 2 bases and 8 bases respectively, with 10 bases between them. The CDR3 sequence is CASSPSQGYSPLHF. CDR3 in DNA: TGTGCCAGCTCACCATCCCAGGGTTATTCACCCCTCCACTTT.

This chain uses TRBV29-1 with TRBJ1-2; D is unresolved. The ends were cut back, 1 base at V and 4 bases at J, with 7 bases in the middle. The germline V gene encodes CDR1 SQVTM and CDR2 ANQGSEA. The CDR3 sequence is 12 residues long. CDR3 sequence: CSVEADLYGYTF. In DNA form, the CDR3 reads TGCAGCGTTGAAGCCGACCTCTATGGCTACACCTTC.

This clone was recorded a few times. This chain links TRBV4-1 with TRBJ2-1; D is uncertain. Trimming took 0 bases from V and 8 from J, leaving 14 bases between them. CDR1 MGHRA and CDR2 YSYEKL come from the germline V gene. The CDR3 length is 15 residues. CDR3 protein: CASSQEPALTYEQFF. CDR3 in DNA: TGCGCCAGCAGCCAAGAACCAGCTCTTACCTATGAGCAGTTCTTC.

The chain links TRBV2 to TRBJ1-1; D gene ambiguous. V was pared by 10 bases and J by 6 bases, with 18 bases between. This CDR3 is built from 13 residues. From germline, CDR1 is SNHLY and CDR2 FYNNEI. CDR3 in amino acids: CANLEGVVSEAFF. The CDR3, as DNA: TGTGCCAACTTAGAGGGTGTAGTCTCTGAAGCTTTCTTT.

The CDR3 reads CASTYGTDNSPLHF. The DNA for the CDR3 is TGTGCCAGCACCTACGGGACAGACAATTCACCCCTCCACTTT. This sequence joins TRBV6-5 and TRBJ1-6; 7 bases fit TRBD1. The CDR3 runs 14 residues. With 7 bases clipped from V and 7 bases from J, the junction kept 7 bases outside the gene matches. The germline V gene has CDR1 MNHEY and CDR2 SVGAGI.

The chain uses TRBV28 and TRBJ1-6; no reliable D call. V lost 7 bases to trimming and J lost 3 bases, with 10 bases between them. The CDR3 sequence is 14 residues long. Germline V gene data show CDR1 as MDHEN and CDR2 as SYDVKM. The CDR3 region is CASNPEGYNSPLHF. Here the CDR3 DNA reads TGTGCCAGCAATCCCGAGGGCTATAATTCACCCCTCCACTTT.

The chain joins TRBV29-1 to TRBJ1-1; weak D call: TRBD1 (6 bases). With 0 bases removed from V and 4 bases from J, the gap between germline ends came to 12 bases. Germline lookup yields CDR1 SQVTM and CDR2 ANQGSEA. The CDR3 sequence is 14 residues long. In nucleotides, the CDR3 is TGCAGCGTTGAAGAGTCGGGGGCAGGCACTGAAGCTTTCTTT. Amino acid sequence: CSVEESGAGTEAFF. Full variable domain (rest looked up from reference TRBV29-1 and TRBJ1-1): SAVISQKPSRDICQRGTSLTIQCQVDSQVTMMFWYRQQPGQSLTLIATANQGSEATYESGFVIDKFPISRPNLTFSTLTVSNMSPEDSSIYLCSVEESGAGTEAFFGQGTRLTVV.

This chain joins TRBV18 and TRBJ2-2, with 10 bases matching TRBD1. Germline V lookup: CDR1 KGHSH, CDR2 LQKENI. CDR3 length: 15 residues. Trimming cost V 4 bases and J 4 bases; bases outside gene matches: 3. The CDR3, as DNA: TGTGCCAGCTCACGTCGGGACAGGGGCACCGGGGAGCTGTTTTTT. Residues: CASSRRDRGTGELFF.

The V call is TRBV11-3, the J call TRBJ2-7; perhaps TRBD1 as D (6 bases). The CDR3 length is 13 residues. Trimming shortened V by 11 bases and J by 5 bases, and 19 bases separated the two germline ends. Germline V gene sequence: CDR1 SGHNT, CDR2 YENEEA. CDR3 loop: CAAGGGFEHEQYF. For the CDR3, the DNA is TGTGCCGCTGGGGGCGGTTTCGAACACGAGCAGTACTTC.

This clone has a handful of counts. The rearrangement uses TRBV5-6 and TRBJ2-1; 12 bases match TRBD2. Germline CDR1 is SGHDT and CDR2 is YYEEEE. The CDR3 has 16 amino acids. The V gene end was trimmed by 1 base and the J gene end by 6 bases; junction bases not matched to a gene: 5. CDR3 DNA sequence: TGTGCCAGCAGCTTGACTAGCGGGGGGAAAATCAATGAGCAGTTCTTC. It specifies CASSLTSGGKINEQFF.

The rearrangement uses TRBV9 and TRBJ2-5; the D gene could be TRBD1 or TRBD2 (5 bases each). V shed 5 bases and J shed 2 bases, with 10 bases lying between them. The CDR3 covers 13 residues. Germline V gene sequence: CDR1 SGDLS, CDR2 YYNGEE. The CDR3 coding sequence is TGTGCCAGCAGGGGACCCAGTCAAGAGACCCAGTACTTC. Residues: CASRGPSQETQYF.

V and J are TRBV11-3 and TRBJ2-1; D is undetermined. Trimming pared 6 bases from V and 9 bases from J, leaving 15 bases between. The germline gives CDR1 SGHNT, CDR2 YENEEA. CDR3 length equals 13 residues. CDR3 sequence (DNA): TGTGCCAGCAGACAAGCCACTACGGGTGAGCAGTTCTTC. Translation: CASRQATTGEQFF. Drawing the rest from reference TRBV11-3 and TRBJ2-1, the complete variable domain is EAGVVQSPRYKIIEKKQPVAFWCNPISGHNTLYWYLQNLGQGPELLIRYENEEAVDDSQLPKDRFSAERLKGVDSTLKIQPAELGDSAVYLCASRQATTGEQFFGPGTRLTVL.

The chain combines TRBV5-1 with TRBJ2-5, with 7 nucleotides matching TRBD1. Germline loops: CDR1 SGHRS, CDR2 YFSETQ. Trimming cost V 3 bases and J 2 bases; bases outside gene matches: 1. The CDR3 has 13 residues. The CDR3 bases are TGCGCCAGCAGCTGGGACAGACAAGAGACCCAGTACTTC. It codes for CASSWDRQETQYF.

DNA for the CDR3: TGTGCCAGCTCACCCGTCGGAGGCGCAGATACGCAGTATTTT. Translating gives CASSPVGGADTQYF. The rearrangement uses TRBV18 and TRBJ2-3; weak D call: TRBD2 (5 bases). This CDR3 comprises 14 residues. V lost 3 bases, J lost 4 bases, and 11 bases lay in between. Germline-derived CDR1 and CDR2 are KGHSH and LQKENI.

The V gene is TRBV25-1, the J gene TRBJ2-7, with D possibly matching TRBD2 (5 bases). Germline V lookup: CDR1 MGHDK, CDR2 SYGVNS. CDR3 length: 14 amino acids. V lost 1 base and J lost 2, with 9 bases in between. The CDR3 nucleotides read TGTGCCAGCAGTGAATTGAGGGAACCCTACGAGCAGTACTTC. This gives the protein CASSELREPYEQYF.